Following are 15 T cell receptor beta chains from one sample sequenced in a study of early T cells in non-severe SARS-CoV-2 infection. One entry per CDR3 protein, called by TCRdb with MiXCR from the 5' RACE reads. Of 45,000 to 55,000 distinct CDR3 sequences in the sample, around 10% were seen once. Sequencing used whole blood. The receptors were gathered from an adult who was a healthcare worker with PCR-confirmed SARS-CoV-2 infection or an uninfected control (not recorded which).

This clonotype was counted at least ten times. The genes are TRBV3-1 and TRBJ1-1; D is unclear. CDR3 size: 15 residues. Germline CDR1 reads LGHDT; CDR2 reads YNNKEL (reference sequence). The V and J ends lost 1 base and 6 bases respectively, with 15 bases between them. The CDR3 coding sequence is TGTGCCAGCAGCCAAGCGAGACGGCGCACCGCTGAAGCTTTCTTT. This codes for CASSQARRRTAEAFF.

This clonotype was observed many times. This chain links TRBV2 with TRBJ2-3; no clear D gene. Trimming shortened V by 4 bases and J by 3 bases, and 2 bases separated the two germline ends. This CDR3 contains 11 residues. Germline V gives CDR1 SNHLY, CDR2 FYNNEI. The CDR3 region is CASSVTDTQYF. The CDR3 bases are TGTGCCAGCAGTGTGACAGATACGCAGTATTTT.

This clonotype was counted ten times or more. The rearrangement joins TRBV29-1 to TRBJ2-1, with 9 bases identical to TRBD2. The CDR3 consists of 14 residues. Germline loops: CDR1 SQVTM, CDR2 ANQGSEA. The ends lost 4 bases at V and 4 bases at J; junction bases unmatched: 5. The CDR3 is CSVVRGGLYNEQFF. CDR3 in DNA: TGCAGCGTTGTGCGGGGGGGACTATACAATGAGCAGTTCTTC.

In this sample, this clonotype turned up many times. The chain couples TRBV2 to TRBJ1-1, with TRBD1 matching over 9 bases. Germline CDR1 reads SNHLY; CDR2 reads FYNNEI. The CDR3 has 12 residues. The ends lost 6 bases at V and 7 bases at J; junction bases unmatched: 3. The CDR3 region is CASSKDRGEAFF. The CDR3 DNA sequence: TGTGCCAGCAGCAAGGACAGGGGTGAAGCTTTCTTT.

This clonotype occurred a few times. CDR3 DNA: TGTGCCACTAAGGGCCGACCGGGACTAGCGGGAGGGCGTCCCACCGGGGAGCTGTTTTTT. This gives the protein CATKGRPGLAGGRPTGELFF. The chain carries TRBV5-4 and TRBJ2-2; 16 bases match TRBD2. Germline CDR1 is SGHNT and CDR2 is YYREEE (reference sequence). Unmatched junction bases numbered 18, after V lost 9 bases and J lost 4 bases. This CDR3 has 20 amino acids.

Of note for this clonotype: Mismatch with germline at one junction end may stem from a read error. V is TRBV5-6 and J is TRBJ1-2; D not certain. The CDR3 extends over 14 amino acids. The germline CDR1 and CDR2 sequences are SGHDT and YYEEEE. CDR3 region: CASTLDGPNYGYTF. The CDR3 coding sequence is TGTGCCAGCACCTTGGACGGACCAAACTATGGCTACACCTTC.

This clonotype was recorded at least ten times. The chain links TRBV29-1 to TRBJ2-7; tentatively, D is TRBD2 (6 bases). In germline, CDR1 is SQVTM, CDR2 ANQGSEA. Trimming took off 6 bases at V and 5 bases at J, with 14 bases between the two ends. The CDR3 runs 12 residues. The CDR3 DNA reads TGCAGCGTCGCGACTAGGTTCGACGAGCAGTACTTC. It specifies CSVATRFDEQYF.

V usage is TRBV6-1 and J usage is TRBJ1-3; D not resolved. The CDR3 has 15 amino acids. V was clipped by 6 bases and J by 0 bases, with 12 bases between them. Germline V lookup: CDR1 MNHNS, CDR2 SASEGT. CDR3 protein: CASSDEPYSGNTIYF. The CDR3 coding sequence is TGTGCCAGCAGCGACGAACCGTACTCTGGAAACACCATATATTTT.

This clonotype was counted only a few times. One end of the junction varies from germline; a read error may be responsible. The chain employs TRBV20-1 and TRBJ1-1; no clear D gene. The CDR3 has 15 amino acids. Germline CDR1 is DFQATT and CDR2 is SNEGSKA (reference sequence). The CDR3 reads CSARDWEGMNTEVFF. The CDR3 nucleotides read TGCAGTGCTAGAGATTGGGAGGGAATGAACACTGAAGTTTTCTTT.

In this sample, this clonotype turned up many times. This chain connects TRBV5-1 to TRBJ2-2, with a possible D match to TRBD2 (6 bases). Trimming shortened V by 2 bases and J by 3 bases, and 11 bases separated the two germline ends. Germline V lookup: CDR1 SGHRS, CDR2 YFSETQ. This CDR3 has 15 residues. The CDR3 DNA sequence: TGCGCCAGCAGCTTACTTTCGGGAGACACCGGGGAGCTGTTTTTT. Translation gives CASSLLSGDTGELFF.

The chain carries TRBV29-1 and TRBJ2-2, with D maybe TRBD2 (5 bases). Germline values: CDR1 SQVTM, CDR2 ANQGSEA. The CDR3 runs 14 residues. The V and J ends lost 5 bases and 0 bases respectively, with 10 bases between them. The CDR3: CSVHHGTNTGELFF. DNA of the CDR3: TGCAGCGTTCACCACGGGACGAACACCGGGGAGCTGTTTTTT.

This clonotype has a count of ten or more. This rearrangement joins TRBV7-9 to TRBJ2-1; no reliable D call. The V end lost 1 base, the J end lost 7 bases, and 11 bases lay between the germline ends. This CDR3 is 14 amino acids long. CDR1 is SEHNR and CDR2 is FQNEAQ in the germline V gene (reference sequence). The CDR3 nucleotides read TGTGCCAGCAGCTTAGGAATTTCGGAGAATGAGCAGTTCTTC. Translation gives CASSLGISENEQFF.

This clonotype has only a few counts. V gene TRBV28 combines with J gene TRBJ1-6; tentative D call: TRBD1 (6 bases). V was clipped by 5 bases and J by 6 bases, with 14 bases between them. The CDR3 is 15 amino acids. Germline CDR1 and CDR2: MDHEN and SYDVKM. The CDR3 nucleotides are TGTGCCAGCAGTCCCCGAAGGGACATTAATTCACCCCTCCACTTT. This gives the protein CASSPRRDINSPLHF. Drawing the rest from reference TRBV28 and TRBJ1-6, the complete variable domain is DVKVTQSSRYLVKRTGEKVFLECVQDMDHENMFWYRQDPGLGLRLIYFSYDVKMKEKGDIPEGYSVSREKKERFSLILESASTNQTSMYLCASSPRRDINSPLHFGNGTRLTVT.

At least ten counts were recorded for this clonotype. DNA for the CDR3: TGTGCCAGCAGCGTCAACATTCTAGCGCCTTCCTCCCAAGAGACCCAGTACTTC. Residues: CASSVNILAPSSQETQYF. V and J are TRBV9 and TRBJ2-5, with TRBD2 as a possible D gene (6 bases). The CDR3 runs to 18 residues. Germline CDR1 is SGDLS and CDR2 is YYNGEE. The V and J ends lost 2 bases and 1 base respectively, with 21 bases between them.

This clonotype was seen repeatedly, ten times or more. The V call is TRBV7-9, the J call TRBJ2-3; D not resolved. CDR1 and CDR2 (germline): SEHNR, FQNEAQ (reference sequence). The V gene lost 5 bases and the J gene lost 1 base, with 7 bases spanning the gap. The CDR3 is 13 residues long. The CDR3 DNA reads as TGTGCCAGCAGCCCGACTGGCACAGATACGCAGTATTTT. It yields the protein CASSPTGTDTQYF.